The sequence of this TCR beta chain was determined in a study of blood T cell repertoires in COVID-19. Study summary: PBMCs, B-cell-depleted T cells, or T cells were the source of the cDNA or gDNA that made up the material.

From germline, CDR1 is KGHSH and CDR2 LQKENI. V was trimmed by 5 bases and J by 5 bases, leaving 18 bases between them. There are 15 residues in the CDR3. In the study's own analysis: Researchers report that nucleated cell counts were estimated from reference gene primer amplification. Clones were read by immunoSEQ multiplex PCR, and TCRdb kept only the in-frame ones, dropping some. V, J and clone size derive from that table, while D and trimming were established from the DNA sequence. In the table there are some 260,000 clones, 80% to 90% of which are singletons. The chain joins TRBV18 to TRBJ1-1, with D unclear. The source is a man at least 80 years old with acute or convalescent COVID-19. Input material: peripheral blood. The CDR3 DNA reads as TGTGCCAGCTCAAGAGACGCGGGCGGTAGGACTGAAGCTTTCTTT. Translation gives CASSRDAGGRTEAFF.